This TCR beta chain appears in the sequencing data of a study of cytomegalovirus exposure and HLA in healthy donors. Study information: Findings of an earlier analysis included some 120 million unique TCR beta sequences from around 180 million T cells. The study's findings and limits: Listed as cytomegalovirus-associated were about 160 TCR beta chains. Later on, analysis showed that most CMV-associated TCR beta chains appeared to be HLA-restricted.

It was with 60 Vbeta and 13 Jbeta primers that the PCR ran. Here immunoSEQ multiplex PCR was the method, and the copy in TCRdb shows in-frame clones only, minus some. The table lists about 130,000 clones. Germline trimming cut 6 bases from V and 4 bases from J; bases unmatched to any gene: 15. Germline CDR1 reads SGHVS; CDR2 reads FQNEAQ. The length of the CDR3 is 17 residues. On this clone itself: What it binds is not known.

This clonotype was obtained from a young man in good health and CMV-seronegative. The specimen sequenced was PBMCs. The chain employs TRBV7-8 and TRBJ2-7; TRBD2 aligns across 10 bases. The CDR3 sequence: CASRNGLAGVDGYEQYF. CDR3 in DNA: TGTGCCAGCAGGAACGGGCTAGCGGGAGTTGACGGATACGAGCAGTACTTC.